This entry lists 19 T cell receptor beta chains sequenced from one sample in a study of blood T cell repertoires in COVID-19. Repertoires were generated with immunoSEQ multiplex PCR, while TCRdb's copy carries only in-frame clones and drops some. This table holds 250,000 to 350,000 clones, around 84% found once. The source material was PBMCs or T cells enriched from blood (not recorded which). These receptors originate from a woman younger than 35 who had recovered from COVID-19.

This chain uses TRBV4-1 with TRBJ2-3, with D tentatively TRBD2 (6 bases). The V gene's germline CDR1 is MGHRA and CDR2 YSYEKL. Deletions cut 4 bases from V and 2 bases from J, with 16 bases between. The CDR3 extends over 16 amino acids. DNA of the CDR3: TGCGCCAGCAGCCGGAGGGAAACGGCCCCCACAGATACGCAGTATTTT. Its protein product is CASSRRETAPTDTQYF.

CDR3 nucleotides: TGTGCCAGTACCCCCGACGGGAGGGCTGGAAACACCATATATTTT. This codes for CASTPDGRAGNTIYF. The chain joins TRBV19 to TRBJ1-3; D call uncertain. This CDR3 contains 15 residues. V lost 7 bases and J 2 bases, leaving 15 bases between the germline ends. Per germline, CDR1 LNHDA and CDR2 SQIVND (reference sequence).

This rearrangement joins TRBV7-2 to TRBJ1-6; no firm D call. This CDR3 comprises 13 residues. Germline values: CDR1 SGHTA, CDR2 FQGNSA. The V end lost 3 bases, the J end lost 5 bases, and 5 bases lay between the germline ends. CDR3 protein: CASSFTHNSPLHF. CDR3 nucleotides: TGTGCCAGCAGCTTTACTCATAATTCACCCCTCCACTTT.

The gene calls are TRBV2 and TRBJ2-2, with 8 bases that match TRBD1. The CDR3 length is 14 residues. The germline V gene encodes CDR1 SNHLY and CDR2 FYNNEI. V lost 4 bases and J lost 5; bases outside the gene matches: 3. The CDR3 bases are TGTGCCAGCAGTGGACAGGGGAGAACCGGGGAGCTGTTTTTT. This sequence encodes CASSGQGRTGELFF.

In its sample, this clone was seen once. This chain links TRBV4-2 with TRBJ1-5, with 7 bases fitting TRBD1. CDR1 is LGHNA, CDR2 YNFKEQ, per germline. The length of the CDR3 is 16 residues. The V segment lost 1 base and the J segment 2 bases; nucleotides outside the gene matches: 5. The CDR3 DNA reads as TGTGCCAGCAGCCAAGCCGGACAGGTAGGCAATCAGCCCCAGCATTTT. Translated, it gives CASSQAGQVGNQPQHF.

This chain uses TRBV3-1 (or the pseudogene TRBV3-2) with TRBJ2-1; D remains ambiguous. This CDR3 spans 14 amino acids. Deletions cut 0 bases from V and 7 bases from J, with 10 bases between. Looked up from germline, CDR1 is LGHDT and CDR2 is YNNKEL (reference sequence). The CDR3 reads CASSQDLSRNEQFF. CDR3 in DNA: TGTGCCAGCAGCCAAGATTTGAGTAGAAATGAGCAGTTCTTC.

This clone was seen only once. In nucleotides, the CDR3 is TGTGCCAGCAGTTTATTGGGACAGGGCGATCAGCCCCAGCATTTT. It codes for CASSLLGQGDQPQHF. This chain joins TRBV28 and TRBJ1-5, with 9 bases that match TRBD1. V shed 1 base, J shed 5 bases, and the junction held 3 bases outside the gene matches. The CDR3 has 15 amino acids. Germline CDR1 reads MDHEN; CDR2 reads SYDVKM.

The rearrangement links TRBV19 to TRBJ1-2; 7 positions match TRBD1. J was trimmed by 5 bases and V by 6 bases; bases with no gene match: 9. The CDR3 loop spans 14 amino acids. Germline V gene sequence: CDR1 LNHDA, CDR2 SQIVND (reference sequence). DNA of the CDR3: TGTGCCAGTAGCAGGGACAGACTTCCTTATGGCTACACCTTC. Amino acid sequence: CASSRDRLPYGYTF.

The chain joins TRBV2 to TRBJ2-1, with 11 bases fitting TRBD2. Germline CDR1 reads SNHLY; CDR2 reads FYNNEI. The CDR3 runs 13 residues. Trimming cost V 10 bases and J 7 bases; bases outside gene matches: 6. The CDR3 sequence: CAIIAGGRNEQFF. The CDR3 coding sequence is TGTGCCATCATAGCGGGAGGGAGAAATGAGCAGTTCTTC.

The CDR3 sequence is CASSLQGGVGTGELFF. The CDR3 DNA reads TGTGCCAGCAGCTTACAGGGAGGTGTTGGCACCGGGGAGCTGTTTTTT. V is TRBV7-3 and J is TRBJ2-2, with a weak D call TRBD2 (6 bases). V lost 2 bases and J 4 bases, leaving 14 bases between the germline ends. This CDR3 is built from 16 residues. Germline V gene lookup returns CDR1 SGHTA and CDR2 FQGTGA. Supplemented by reference TRBV7-3 and TRBJ2-2, the full variable domain reads GAGVSQTPSNKVTEKGKYVELRCDPISGHTALYWYRQSLGQGPEFLIYFQGTGAADDSGLPNDRFFAVRPEGSVSTLKIQRTERGDSAVYLCASSLQGGVGTGELFFGEGSRLTVL.

V gene TRBV28 combines with J gene TRBJ1-2; no reliable D call. Germline lookup yields CDR1 MDHEN and CDR2 SYDVKM. This CDR3 spans 13 amino acids. Trimming removed 8 bases from V and 6 bases from J, with 16 bases in between. The CDR3 DNA reads as TGTGCCAGCCAAAGCGGGGTGATCCATGGCTACACCTTC. It codes for CASQSGVIHGYTF.

V gene TRBV30 combines with J gene TRBJ1-2, with D perhaps matching TRBD1 (6 bases). The CDR3 runs 13 residues. Germline-derived CDR1 and CDR2 are GTSNPN and SVGIG (reference sequence). Trimming removed 3 bases at V and 6 bases at J, with 14 bases between. CDR3 nucleotide sequence: TGTGCCTGGAGAGCACAGGGAAGGGATGGCTACACCTTC. Translating it yields CAWRAQGRDGYTF.

The chain employs TRBV11-2 and TRBJ2-2, with TRBD2 identical over 7 bases. J was trimmed by 4 bases and V by 0 bases; bases with no gene match: 2. CDR1 is SGHAT, CDR2 FQNNGV, per germline. The CDR3 loop spans 15 amino acids. The CDR3 reads CASSLDGRSTGELFF. The CDR3 nucleotides are TGTGCCAGCAGCTTAGACGGGAGGAGCACCGGGGAGCTGTTTTTT.

The chain has TRBV5-1 and TRBJ2-7; 12 bases agree with TRBD1. Germline loops: CDR1 SGHRS, CDR2 YFSETQ. V shed 4 bases, J shed 5 bases, and the junction held 4 bases outside the gene matches. This CDR3 has 14 amino acids. CDR3 in DNA: TGCGCCAGCAGCCCCGGGACAGGGGGCCACGAGCAGTACTTC. Encoded protein: CASSPGTGGHEQYF. The variable domain in full, completed from reference TRBV5-1 and TRBJ2-7, reads KAGVTQTPRYLIKTRGQQVTLSCSPISGHRSVSWYQQTPGQGLQFLFEYFSETQRNKGNFPGRFSGRQFSNSRSEMNVSTLELGDSALYLCASSPGTGGHEQYFGPGTRLTVT.

This clone was observed once. The rearrangement uses TRBV2 and TRBJ2-7; maybe TRBD1 (6 bases). V was shortened by 10 bases and J by 2 bases, with 15 bases between the two germline ends. Germline V gives CDR1 SNHLY, CDR2 FYNNEI. There are 13 residues in the CDR3. The CDR3 nucleotides are TGTGCCACCAGAGGCGAGGGGGCCTACGAGCAGTACTTC. This gives the protein CATRGEGAYEQYF.

The chain is built from TRBV6-5 and TRBJ1-1; 7 bases match TRBD1. J was trimmed by 10 bases and V by 0 bases; bases with no gene match: 11. Germline V gene lookup returns CDR1 MNHEY and CDR2 SVGAGI. The CDR3 extends over 15 amino acids. CDR3 protein: CASSYSGQEQSSAFF. DNA of the CDR3: TGTGCCAGCAGTTACTCAGGACAGGAGCAATCTTCAGCTTTCTTT.

The chain recombines TRBV5-1 with TRBJ2-7; a possible D gene is TRBD2 (5 bases). Trimming removed 4 bases at V and 5 bases at J, with 16 bases between. This CDR3 is built from 14 residues. CDR1 SGHRS and CDR2 YFSETQ come from the germline V gene. In DNA form, the CDR3 reads TGCGCCAGCAGCGGATTAACGGAGGTCCACGAGCAGTACTTC. This codes for CASSGLTEVHEQYF.

This rearrangement joins TRBV24-1 to TRBJ1-5, with TRBD1 as a possible D gene (5 bases). There are 16 residues in the CDR3. The germline V and J ends were trimmed by 3 bases and 1 base, with 12 bases remaining between them. Germline CDR1 KGHDR, CDR2 SFDVKD. The CDR3: CATSDGGGISNQPQHF. CDR3 DNA: TGTGCCACCAGTGATGGGGGAGGAATAAGCAATCAGCCCCAGCATTTT.

V gene TRBV7-7 combines with J gene TRBJ2-3; D is perhaps TRBD2 (6 bases). Germline V lookup: CDR1 SSHAT, CDR2 FNYEAQ (reference sequence). V was clipped by 5 bases and J by 2 bases, with 14 bases between them. The CDR3 sequence is 15 residues long. The CDR3 region is CASSDGAGTTDTQYF. Here the CDR3 DNA reads TGTGCCAGCAGCGACGGCGCGGGGACCACAGATACGCAGTATTTT.